This TCR beta chain originates from a study of T cell responses to AZD1222 COVID-19 vaccine. Study in general: Both about-4-week and about-12-week second-dose recipients were combined.

Using immunoSEQ multiplex PCR, the repertoire was profiled, and TCRdb retains in-frame clones only, with some absent. The sample comprises 100,000 or so clones, around 76% of which are singletons, and approximately 5% rests with the top ten. Whole-study findings and limits: Clonal diversity was possibly underestimated, and the donors were mostly white British, with more females. The study reported that nearly half of spike-specific TCRs target unmutated variant regions.

Concerning this clone: The target antigen is unknown.

Trimming took off 1 base at V and 7 bases at J, with 14 bases between the two ends. CDR3 length: 15 amino acids. The germline CDR1 and CDR2 sequences are MGHRA and YSYEKL. This sequence was found in an adult in good health. The J gene is TRBJ2-1, the V gene TRBV4-1; D assignment may be TRBD1 or TRBD2 (6 bases each). This specimen was peripheral blood, taken on day 0 of AZD1222 vaccination. The CDR3: CASSQAEGGRNEQFF. CDR3 in DNA: TGCGCCAGCAGCCAAGCCGAGGGGGGCAGGAATGAGCAGTTCTTC.